This T cell receptor (beta chain) was identified during a study of T cell changes during pregnancy in multiple sclerosis. The protocol was immunoSEQ multiplex PCR, while the TCRdb copy is restricted to in-frame clones and leaves out a portion. Of about 68,000 clones listed, less than 95% are singletons. Trimming took off 5 bases at V and 1 base at J, with 6 bases between the two ends. CDR1 and CDR2 from the germline V gene are GTSNPN and SVGIG (reference sequence). CDR3 size: 12 residues. The V and J genes are TRBV30 and TRBJ1-3, with unresolved D. This material consisted of peripheral blood, taken in the third trimester of pregnancy. The source of this sequence is a female donor with multiple sclerosis, enrolled in a pregnancy study. DNA of the CDR3: TGTGCCTGGGGAGGGTCTGGAAACACCATATATTTT. Encoded protein: CAWGGSGNTIYF.